This TCR beta chain was identified during a study of monozygotic twins with cystic fibrosis. Overall study context: With about 16 PCR cycles, barcoded libraries came from approximately 2.8 micrograms of fragmented DNA. Regarding the study as a whole: The repertoire was suggested to be naive-dominated, clonality median approximately 0.0093. Monozygotic CF twins shared more identical nucleotide clonotypes than unrelated patients. J usage was most co-twin-similar in 8 of 16 pairs, V in 13.

Notes on this clone: The target antigen is unknown.

Profiling relied on immunoSEQ multiplex PCR, and the TCRdb table lists in-frame clones only, not all of them. The sample shows 15,000 to 25,000 clones, about 90% of them seen only once. The sequencing sample was made of blood. The source is a girl aged 2-10 years with cystic fibrosis.

The CDR3 DNA reads as TGTGCCAGCAGCTTGGGCCAGGGGCCCTACGAGCAGTACTTC. This gives the protein CASSLGQGPYEQYF. The V and J genes are TRBV5-4 and TRBJ2-7, with TRBD1 as a possible D gene (6 bases). The CDR3 covers 14 residues. V was clipped by 0 bases and J by 2 bases, with 9 bases between them. Germline CDR1 is SGHNT and CDR2 is YYREEE (reference sequence).